These 26 T cell receptor beta chains originate from one sample sequenced in a study of cytomegalovirus exposure and HLA in healthy donors. The PCR contained 60 Vbeta and 13 Jbeta primers. Measured with immunoSEQ multiplex PCR; TCRdb has only the in-frame clones, and not every one. Seen here are 150,000 to 200,000 clones, 75% to 90% observed once, and the top ten hold 4.5%. Input material: PBMCs. All receptors derive from a woman between 50 and 59 years old in good health and CMV-seropositive.

The rearrangement uses TRBV23-1 and TRBJ2-1; 9 nucleotides line up with TRBD1. TRBV23-1 is an ORF for which the function is uncertain. V shed 2 bases, J shed 6 bases, and the junction held 5 bases outside the gene matches. The CDR3 spans 15 residues. The DNA of the CDR3 is TGCGCCAGCAGTCAACCGGGACAGGGTTTCAATGAGCAGTTCTTC. Protein: CASSQPGQGFNEQFF.

The gene calls are TRBV15 and TRBJ2-2; 7 nucleotides agree with TRBD1. Germline V CDR1 and CDR2: LNHNV, YYDKDF (reference sequence). The ends lost 0 bases at V and 6 bases at J; junction bases unmatched: 10. This CDR3 spans 17 amino acids. CDR3 DNA: TGTGCCACCAGCAGAGATGGCAGAGGGGGCGGCTCCGGGGAGCTGTTTTTT. It specifies CATSRDGRGGGSGELFF.

The chain joins TRBV18 to TRBJ1-6; D perhaps matches TRBD1 (6 bases). CDR1 is KGHSH, CDR2 LQKENI, per germline. The CDR3 contains 15 residues. With 3 bases removed from V and 7 bases from J, the gap between germline ends came to 13 bases. The chain's CDR3 is CASSPLDSSNSPLHF. As DNA, the CDR3 is TGTGCCAGCTCACCCCTGGACAGCTCAAATTCACCCCTCCACTTT.

The V gene is TRBV6-1, the J gene TRBJ1-5; weak D call: TRBD1 (5 bases). V was pared by 2 bases and J by 7 bases, with 15 bases between. This CDR3 region has 15 residues. Germline CDR1 and CDR2: MNHNS and SASEGT. The CDR3 protein is CASSEMGQGRQPQHF. Here the CDR3 DNA reads TGTGCCAGCAGTGAAATGGGCCAGGGCCGGCAGCCCCAGCATTTT.

The chain links TRBV10-2 to TRBJ2-3; TRBD2 agrees at 8 bases. The junction had 9 bases not matched to a gene; V was cut back by 5 bases and J by 5 bases. This CDR3 has 15 amino acids. The germline CDR1 and CDR2 sequences are WSHSY and SAAADI. CDR3 sequence: CASSPWVAGQDTQYF. DNA for the CDR3: TGCGCCAGCAGTCCCTGGGTAGCGGGGCAAGATACGCAGTATTTT.

The V call is TRBV29-1, the J call TRBJ2-2, with 8 bases matching TRBD1. Losses at the gene ends were 5 bases for V and 6 bases for J; bases not matched to a gene: 5. This CDR3 is 13 amino acids long. Germline V gene data show CDR1 as SQVTM and CDR2 as ANQGSEA. Written as DNA, the CDR3 is TGCAGCGTTCGACAACAGGGGGCCGGGGAGCTGTTTTTT. Translated: CSVRQQGAGELFF.

The V call is TRBV5-6, the J call TRBJ2-7; 8 bases are a match to TRBD1. The CDR3 has 14 amino acids. Losses at the gene ends were 7 bases for V and 7 bases for J; bases not matched to a gene: 13. CDR1 SGHDT and CDR2 YYEEEE come from the germline V gene. This CDR3 reads CASHLRTGRVEQYF. The CDR3 coding sequence is TGTGCCAGCCACCTCCGGACAGGGAGAGTGGAGCAGTACTTC.

This chain joins TRBV4-1 and TRBJ2-7, with 8 bases that match TRBD2. This CDR3 contains 16 residues. CDR1 is MGHRA, CDR2 YSYEKL, per germline. Trimming took 2 bases from V and 2 from J; bases not matched to a gene: 8. The CDR3 DNA reads TGCGCCAGCAGCCAAATCTCCGGGACTAGGCCCTACGAGCAGTACTTC. Translating gives CASSQISGTRPYEQYF.

The chain joins TRBV2 to TRBJ2-3, with D maybe TRBD2 (6 bases). In germline, CDR1 is SNHLY, CDR2 FYNNEI. The CDR3 consists of 14 residues. Trimming removed 8 bases at V and 3 bases at J, with 15 bases between. The CDR3 bases are TGTGCCAGCGGGGCCGGGAGACGTACAGATACGCAGTATTTT. Its translation is CASGAGRRTDTQYF. The full variable domain, rest sourced from reference TRBV2 and TRBJ2-3, is EPEVTQTPSHQVTQMGQEVILRCVPISNHLYFYWYRQILGQKVEFLVSFYNNEISEKSEIFDDQFSVERPDGSNFTLKIRSTKLEDSAMYFCASGAGRRTDTQYFGPGTRLTVL.

The chain uses TRBV7-3 and TRBJ1-1; a weak D match, TRBD1 (6 bases). CDR1 is SGHTA and CDR2 is FQGTGA in the germline V gene. This CDR3 has 13 amino acids. V lost 5 bases to trimming and J lost 7 bases, with 14 bases between them. CDR3 sequence: CASSPNREGEAFF. CDR3 sequence (DNA): TGTGCCAGCAGCCCCAACAGGGAGGGTGAAGCTTTCTTT. Filled out from reference TRBV7-3 and TRBJ1-1, the complete variable domain reads GAGVSQTPSNKVTEKGKYVELRCDPISGHTALYWYRQSLGQGPEFLIYFQGTGAADDSGLPNDRFFAVRPEGSVSTLKIQRTERGDSAVYLCASSPNREGEAFFGQGTRLTVV.

J is TRBJ1-5 and V is TRBV2; 8 nucleotides agree with TRBD1. The CDR3 length is 15 residues. CDR1 and CDR2 from the germline V gene are SNHLY and FYNNEI. Trimming removed 4 bases from V and 6 bases from J; junction bases left unmatched: 8. This CDR3 is CASSGTGGRAQPQHF. Written as DNA, the CDR3 is TGTGCCAGCAGTGGAACAGGGGGTAGGGCTCAGCCCCAGCATTTT. Complete variable domain (other parts from reference TRBV2 and TRBJ1-5): EPEVTQTPSHQVTQMGQEVILRCVPISNHLYFYWYRQILGQKVEFLVSFYNNEISEKSEIFDDQFSVERPDGSNFTLKIRSTKLEDSAMYFCASSGTGGRAQPQHFGDGTRLSIL.

The chain couples TRBV28 to TRBJ2-3; possible D gene TRBD1, 5 bases. CDR3 length: 14 amino acids. Trimming removed 8 bases at V and 9 bases at J, with 21 bases between. Germline V gives CDR1 MDHEN, CDR2 SYDVKM. In nucleotides, the CDR3 is TGTGCCAGCGGTACGACAGCCTTTATGTTGACGCAGTATTTT. Translated: CASGTTAFMLTQYF.

The chain combines TRBV25-1 with TRBJ1-2; TRBD1 matches at 8 bases. The CDR3 loop spans 14 amino acids. Germline lookup yields CDR1 MGHDK and CDR2 SYGVNS. With V trimmed by 6 bases and J by 4 bases, 7 bases remained unmatched. CDR3 in DNA: TGTGCCAGCAGACAACAGGGGGAGATCTATGGCTACACCTTC. Translating it yields CASRQQGEIYGYTF.

The CDR3 nucleotides read TGTGCCAGCAGCTTACAGGCGGGGACTACCAAAGATACGCAGTATTTT. This gives the protein CASSLQAGTTKDTQYF. V usage is TRBV7-3 and J usage is TRBJ2-3; the match to TRBD2 covers 7 bases. CDR1 and CDR2 (germline): SGHTA, FQGTGA. The trim removed 2 bases at V and 5 bases at J, leaving 10 bases unmatched. This CDR3 has 16 residues.

Concerning this clone: The identical CDR3 is also encoded by other nucleotide sequences in the sample. This chain uses TRBV11-2 with TRBJ2-3, with 7 bases fitting TRBD2. The CDR3 runs 15 residues. The junction had 4 bases not matched to a gene; V was cut back by 0 bases and J by 4 bases. Per germline, CDR1 SGHAT and CDR2 FQNNGV. The CDR3 coding sequence is TGTGCCAGCAGCTTAGAACTAGCGTTCCCAGATACGCAGTATTTT. This gives the protein CASSLELAFPDTQYF.

The chain joins TRBV5-4 to TRBJ2-1; D remains unclear. The germline V gene has CDR1 SGHNT and CDR2 YYREEE (reference sequence). The V and J ends lost 0 bases and 0 bases respectively, with 7 bases between them. CDR3 length equals 15 residues. The chain's CDR3 is CASSLAHISYNEQFF. The DNA of the CDR3 is TGTGCCAGCAGCTTGGCACATATCTCCTACAATGAGCAGTTCTTC.

The V and J genes are TRBV7-2 and TRBJ2-1; 12 nucleotides align to TRBD2. The CDR3 extends over 19 amino acids. Trimming took 5 bases from V and 7 from J; bases not matched to a gene: 18. Germline-derived CDR1 and CDR2 are SGHTA and FQGNSA. In DNA, the CDR3 is TGTGCCAGCAGCCGCAGAGGGAAAACTACTAGCGGGAGGAGGAATGAGCAGTTCTTC. It codes for CASSRRGKTTSGRRNEQFF.

In DNA, the CDR3 is TGTGCCTGGAGACGTCACAGGGATGGCTACACCTTC. The encoded protein is CAWRRHRDGYTF. V gene TRBV30 combines with J gene TRBJ1-2; D is possibly TRBD1 (6 bases). The V and J ends lost 3 bases and 6 bases respectively, with 11 bases between them. CDR3 length: 12 residues. Germline lookup yields CDR1 GTSNPN and CDR2 SVGIG (reference sequence).

This sequence joins TRBV5-1 and TRBJ1-5, with a weak D call TRBD1 (6 bases). Deletions cut 0 bases from V and 9 bases from J, with 13 bases between. CDR3 length: 14 residues. Germline V gives CDR1 SGHRS, CDR2 YFSETQ. The CDR3 DNA reads as TGCGCCAGCAGCTTGGATGCAGGGGTATGGCCCCAGCATTTT. Its protein is CASSLDAGVWPQHF.

The chain employs TRBV6-1 and TRBJ2-5, with TRBD1 matching 7 bases. The CDR3 consists of 17 residues. Looked up from germline, CDR1 is MNHNS and CDR2 is SASEGT. The J segment lost 5 bases and the V segment lost 1 base, leaving 13 bases of the junction unmatched. This CDR3 is CASSEDRPGQLRETQYF. CDR3 in DNA: TGTGCCAGCAGTGAAGATCGCCCGGGACAGCTACGTGAGACCCAGTACTTC.

The rearrangement joins TRBV5-5 to TRBJ2-3; 9 bases line up with TRBD2. Unmatched junction bases numbered 6, after V lost 4 bases and J lost 6 bases. The CDR3 runs to 14 residues. The germline gives CDR1 SGHKS, CDR2 YYEKEE (reference sequence). For the CDR3, the DNA is TGTGCCAGCAGCGGGGCGGGACTAGCTGATACGCAGTATTTT. Translation: CASSGAGLADTQYF.

The rearrangement uses TRBV5-1 and TRBJ2-1; TRBD2 agrees at 9 bases. Germline CDR1 reads SGHRS; CDR2 reads YFSETQ. CDR3 length: 16 amino acids. V gave up 4 bases and J gave up 7 bases; unmatched junction bases: 12. The CDR3 region is CASSPGGGALGNEQFF. The CDR3 DNA reads as TGCGCCAGCAGCCCGGGCGGGGGGGCGTTAGGTAATGAGCAGTTCTTC. Supplemented by reference TRBV5-1 and TRBJ2-1, the full variable domain reads KAGVTQTPRYLIKTRGQQVTLSCSPISGHRSVSWYQQTPGQGLQFLFEYFSETQRNKGNFPGRFSGRQFSNSRSEMNVSTLELGDSALYLCASSPGGGALGNEQFFGPGTRLTVL.

This clone was detected once. The rearrangement joins TRBV11-2 to TRBJ2-3; D not resolved. The CDR3 runs to 15 residues. Trimming removed 0 bases at V and 7 bases at J, with 14 bases between. Germline V CDR1 and CDR2: SGHAT, FQNNGV. CDR3 residues: CASSLDEPQTYTQYF. As DNA, the CDR3 is TGTGCCAGCAGCTTAGATGAGCCACAGACCTATACGCAGTATTTT.

The chain's CDR3 is CACSPGPGNTIYF. The CDR3, as DNA: TGTGCCTGTTCCCCGGGTCCCGGGAACACCATATATTTT. This chain links TRBV30 with TRBJ1-3; D gene uncertain. The CDR3 covers 13 residues. CDR1 GTSNPN and CDR2 SVGIG come from the germline V gene (reference sequence). V was trimmed by 6 bases and J by 7 bases, leaving 16 bases between them.

In DNA form, the CDR3 reads TGTGCCAGCAGCTTAGACCGAGCGGGGGGCTCTTACCAAGAGACCCAGTACTTC. Its protein is CASSLDRAGGSYQETQYF. The chain is built from TRBV11-2 and TRBJ2-5; 9 bases fit TRBD2. The CDR3 sequence is 18 residues long. V lost 0 bases to trimming and J lost 0 bases; unmatched junction nucleotides: 8. The V gene's germline CDR1 is SGHAT and CDR2 FQNNGV.

This rearrangement joins TRBV4-3 to TRBJ2-1; D uncertain. This CDR3 is built from 17 residues. Trimming removed 0 bases at V and 2 bases at J, with 14 bases between. Germline V CDR1 and CDR2: LGHNA, YSLEER. The CDR3 sequence: CASSQEASPNTYNEQFF. The DNA for the CDR3 is TGCGCCAGCAGCCAAGAAGCAAGCCCGAATACCTACAATGAGCAGTTCTTC.